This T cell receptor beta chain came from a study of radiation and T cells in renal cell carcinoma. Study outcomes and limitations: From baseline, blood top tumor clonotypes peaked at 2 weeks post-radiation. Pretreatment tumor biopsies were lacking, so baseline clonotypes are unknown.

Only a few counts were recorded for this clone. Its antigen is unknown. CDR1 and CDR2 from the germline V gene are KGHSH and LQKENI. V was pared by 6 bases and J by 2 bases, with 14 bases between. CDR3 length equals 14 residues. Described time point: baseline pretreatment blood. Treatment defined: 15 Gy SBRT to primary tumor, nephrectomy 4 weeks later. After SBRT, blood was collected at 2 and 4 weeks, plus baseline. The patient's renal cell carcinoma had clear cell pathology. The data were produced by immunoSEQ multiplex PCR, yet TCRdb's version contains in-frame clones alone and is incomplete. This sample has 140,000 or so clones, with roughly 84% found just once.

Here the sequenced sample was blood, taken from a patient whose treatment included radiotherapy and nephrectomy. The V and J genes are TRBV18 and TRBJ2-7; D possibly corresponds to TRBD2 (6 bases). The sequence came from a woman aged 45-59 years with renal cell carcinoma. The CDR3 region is CASSHGTEAYEQYF. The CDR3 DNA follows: TGTGCCAGCTCCCACGGGACTGAGGCCTACGAGCAGTACTTC.